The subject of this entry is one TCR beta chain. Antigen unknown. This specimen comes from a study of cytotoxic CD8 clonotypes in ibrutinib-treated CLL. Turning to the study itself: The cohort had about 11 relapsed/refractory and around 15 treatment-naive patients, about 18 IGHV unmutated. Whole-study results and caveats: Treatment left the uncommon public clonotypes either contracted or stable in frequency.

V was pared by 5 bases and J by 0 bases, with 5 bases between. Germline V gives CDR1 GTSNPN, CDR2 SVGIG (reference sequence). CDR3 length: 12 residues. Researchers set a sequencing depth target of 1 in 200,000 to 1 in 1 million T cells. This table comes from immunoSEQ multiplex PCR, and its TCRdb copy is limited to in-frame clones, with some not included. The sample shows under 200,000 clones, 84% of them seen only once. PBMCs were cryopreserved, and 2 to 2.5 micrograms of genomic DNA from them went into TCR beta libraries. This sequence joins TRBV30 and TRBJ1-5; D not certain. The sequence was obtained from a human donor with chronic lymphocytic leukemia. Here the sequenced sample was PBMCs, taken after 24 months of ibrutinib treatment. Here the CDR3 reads CAWSYSNQPQHF. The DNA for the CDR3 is TGTGCCTGGTCGTATAGCAATCAGCCCCAGCATTTT.